The 16 T cell receptor beta chains presented below share a single source sample, sequenced in a study of T cell responses to AZD1222 COVID-19 vaccine. Using immunoSEQ multiplex PCR, the repertoire was profiled, and TCRdb retains in-frame clones only, with some absent. In the table there are more than 100,000 clones, roughly nine tenths of which are singletons. The sample consisted of peripheral blood, taken on day 0 of AZD1222 vaccination. These TCRs come from an adult in good health.

V and J are TRBV9 and TRBJ2-2; D uncertain. Trimming shortened V by 2 bases and J by 2 bases, and 10 bases separated the two germline ends. The CDR3 contains 15 residues. Germline CDR1 and CDR2: SGDLS and YYNGEE. CDR3 DNA: TGTGCCAGCAGCGTCCGAAATCTTAACACCGGGGAGCTGTTTTTT. Its translation: CASSVRNLNTGELFF.

DNA of the CDR3: TGTGCCAGCAGTTCCGCTGACAGGGTCGCCCAGCCCCAGCATTTT. Protein product: CASSSADRVAQPQHF. The V gene is TRBV6-6, the J gene TRBJ1-5; 7 bases are a match to TRBD1. The trim removed 4 bases at V and 7 bases at J, leaving 10 bases unmatched. There are 15 residues in the CDR3. Germline lookup yields CDR1 MNHNY and CDR2 SVGAGI (reference sequence).

The chain joins TRBV11-3 to TRBJ2-1; the D is unclear. Germline CDR1 and CDR2: SGHNT and YENEEA. The germline V and J ends were trimmed by 4 bases and 2 bases, with 6 bases remaining between them. The CDR3 length is 13 residues. The CDR3, as DNA: TGTGCCAGCAGCTATACTGCCTACAATGAGCAGTTCTTC. Its translation: CASSYTAYNEQFF.

V usage is TRBV18 and J usage is TRBJ1-1; D possibly corresponds to TRBD1 (5 bases). CDR1 is KGHSH, CDR2 LQKENI, per germline. Trimming took off 4 bases at V and 1 base at J, with 13 bases between the two ends. The CDR3 consists of 15 residues. CDR3 loop: CASSLGLSQNTEAFF. In nucleotides, the CDR3 is TGTGCCAGCTCACTGGGACTCTCCCAGAACACTGAAGCTTTCTTT.

The V and J genes are TRBV27 and TRBJ2-7, with D perhaps assigned TRBD1 or TRBD2 (5 bases each). The CDR3 sequence is 16 residues long. Germline-derived CDR1 and CDR2 are MNHEY and SMNVEV (reference sequence). Trimming left V 8 bases short and J 3 bases short, with 23 bases between. CDR3 region: CASQTSAGTGFYEQYF. Here the CDR3 DNA reads TGTGCCAGCCAGACCTCCGCCGGGACGGGATTCTACGAGCAGTACTTC.

The chain recombines TRBV9 with TRBJ1-2; 7 bases align to TRBD1. Germline V gene lookup returns CDR1 SGDLS and CDR2 YYNGEE. The CDR3 has 15 amino acids. The V and J ends lost 4 bases and 4 bases, in that order; junction bases with no gene match: 10. CDR3 bases: TGTGCCAGCAGCCCTCGTCAGGGGGACGGCTATGGCTACACCTTC. This encodes CASSPRQGDGYGYTF.

The CDR3 region has the DNA TGTGCCAGCAGCCCGACAGGGTATAATTCACCCCTCCACTTT. Amino acid sequence: CASSPTGYNSPLHF. V is TRBV9 and J is TRBJ1-6; 7 bases match TRBD1. Unmatched junction bases numbered 2, after V lost 4 bases and J lost 4 bases. The V gene's germline CDR1 is SGDLS and CDR2 YYNGEE. The CDR3 has 14 residues.

V usage is TRBV5-1 and J usage is TRBJ2-7, with D possibly matching TRBD2 (6 bases). The CDR3 sequence is 14 residues long. The germline CDR1 and CDR2 sequences are SGHRS and YFSETQ. V shed 4 bases and J shed 0 bases, with 11 bases lying between them. The CDR3: CASSPRRDSYEQYF. The CDR3 DNA reads TGCGCCAGCAGCCCGCGGCGGGACTCCTACGAGCAGTACTTC.

The chain is built from TRBV2 and TRBJ1-1; maybe TRBD1 (6 bases). Germline V gene sequence: CDR1 SNHLY, CDR2 FYNNEI. This CDR3 contains 13 residues. V lost 8 bases and J lost 8, with 18 bases in between. Here the CDR3 reads CASRGGRTGEAFF. The CDR3 bases are TGTGCCAGCCGCGGAGGGCGAACAGGGGAAGCTTTCTTT.

The chain couples TRBV10-3 to TRBJ1-6, with a possible D match to TRBD1 (5 bases). Germline V gives CDR1 ENHRY, CDR2 SYGVKD. The CDR3 is 17 amino acids. V lost 0 bases and J 5 bases, leaving 14 bases between the germline ends. The CDR3 DNA is TGTGCCATCAGTGAGTCGAACGGGCCAGGGCATAATTCACCCCTCCACTTT. The encoded protein is CAISESNGPGHNSPLHF.

The V call is TRBV4-3, the J call TRBJ1-4; no clear D gene. CDR3 length equals 13 residues. Germline CDR1 and CDR2: LGHNA and YSLEER. Trimming took 0 bases from V and 15 from J, leaving 14 bases between them. The CDR3 sequence is CASSQDRGRILFF. Written as DNA, the CDR3 is TGCGCCAGCAGCCAAGATCGAGGCCGTATATTGTTTTTT.

This sequence joins TRBV10-3 and TRBJ2-1; unclear D gene. The germline V gene encodes CDR1 ENHRY and CDR2 SYGVKD. V was shortened by 5 bases and J by 6 bases, with 5 bases between the two germline ends. This CDR3 spans 11 amino acids. Here the CDR3 DNA reads TGTGCCATCAGTCCGGGCAATGAGCAGTTCTTC. It is translated as CAISPGNEQFF.

This chain uses TRBV30 with TRBJ2-7, with D maybe TRBD1 (5 bases). V was trimmed by 1 base and J by 2 bases, leaving 9 bases between them. The CDR3 extends over 13 amino acids. Germline-derived CDR1 and CDR2 are GTSNPN and SVGIG (reference sequence). The CDR3 DNA is TGTGCCTGGAGTGGGGGCAGAACCTACGAGCAGTACTTC. This encodes CAWSGGRTYEQYF.

The chain employs TRBV6-5 and TRBJ1-6, with D maybe TRBD1 (5 bases). Trimming pared 6 bases from V and 8 bases from J, leaving 11 bases between. This CDR3 is built from 13 residues. CDR1 MNHEY and CDR2 SVGAGI come from the germline V gene. CDR3 DNA: TGTGCCAGCAGCGGGACTTGGGATTCACCCCTCCACTTT. Translation gives CASSGTWDSPLHF.

The chain links TRBV9 to TRBJ2-1, with 9 bases fitting TRBD2. This CDR3 has 15 residues. CDR1 and CDR2 (germline): SGDLS, YYNGEE. V lost 0 bases, J lost 5 bases, and 3 bases stayed unmatched. CDR3 region: CASSVAVAGDNEQFF. The CDR3 DNA reads as TGTGCCAGCAGCGTAGCTGTAGCGGGAGACAATGAGCAGTTCTTC.

This clone appeared once. V is TRBV15 and J is TRBJ2-5, with D perhaps given as TRBD1 or TRBD2 (5 bases each). V was clipped by 9 bases and J by 1 base, with 12 bases between them. CDR3 length: 13 residues. Germline V CDR1 and CDR2: LNHNV, YYDKDF (reference sequence). In DNA form, the CDR3 reads TGTGCCACAGGGACCTATCCCCAAGAGACCCAGTACTTC. Translated: CATGTYPQETQYF.